Described below is a single T cell receptor beta chain sequence and its context. Sequenced by immunoSEQ multiplex PCR; TCRdb stores in-frame clones only, minus some. The data hold approximately 60,000 clones, with over 80% observed a single time. Germline V lookup: CDR1 LNHDA, CDR2 SQIVND (reference sequence). The CDR3 length is 14 residues. V gave up 3 bases and J gave up 5 bases; unmatched junction bases: 4. This specimen belongs to a study of T cell changes during pregnancy in multiple sclerosis. The receptor's source is a female donor in good health, enrolled as a control in a pregnancy study. The sequences come from peripheral blood, collected in the second trimester of pregnancy. The chain couples TRBV19 to TRBJ1-5; 7 bases fit TRBD1. The CDR3 DNA reads as TGTGCCAGTAGTATCCAGGGGGAAGATCAGCCCCAGCATTTT. Protein product: CASSIQGEDQPQHF.